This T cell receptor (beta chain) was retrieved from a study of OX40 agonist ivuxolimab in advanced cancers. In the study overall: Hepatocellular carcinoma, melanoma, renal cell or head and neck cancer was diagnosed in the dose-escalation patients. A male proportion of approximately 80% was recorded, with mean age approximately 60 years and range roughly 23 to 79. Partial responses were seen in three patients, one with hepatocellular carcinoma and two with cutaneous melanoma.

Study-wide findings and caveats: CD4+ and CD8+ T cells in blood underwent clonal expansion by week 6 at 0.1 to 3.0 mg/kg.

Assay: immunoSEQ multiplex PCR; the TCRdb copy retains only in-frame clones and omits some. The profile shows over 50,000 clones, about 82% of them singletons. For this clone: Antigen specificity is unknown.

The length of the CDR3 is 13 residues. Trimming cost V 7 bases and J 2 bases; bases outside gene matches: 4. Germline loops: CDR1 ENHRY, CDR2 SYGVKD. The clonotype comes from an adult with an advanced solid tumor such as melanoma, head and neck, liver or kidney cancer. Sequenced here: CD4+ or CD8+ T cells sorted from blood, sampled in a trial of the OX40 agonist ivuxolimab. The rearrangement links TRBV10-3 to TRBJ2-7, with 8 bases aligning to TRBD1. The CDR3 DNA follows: TGTGCCATCACCCCGACAGGGGCCTACGAGCAGTACTTC. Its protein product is CAITPTGAYEQYF.